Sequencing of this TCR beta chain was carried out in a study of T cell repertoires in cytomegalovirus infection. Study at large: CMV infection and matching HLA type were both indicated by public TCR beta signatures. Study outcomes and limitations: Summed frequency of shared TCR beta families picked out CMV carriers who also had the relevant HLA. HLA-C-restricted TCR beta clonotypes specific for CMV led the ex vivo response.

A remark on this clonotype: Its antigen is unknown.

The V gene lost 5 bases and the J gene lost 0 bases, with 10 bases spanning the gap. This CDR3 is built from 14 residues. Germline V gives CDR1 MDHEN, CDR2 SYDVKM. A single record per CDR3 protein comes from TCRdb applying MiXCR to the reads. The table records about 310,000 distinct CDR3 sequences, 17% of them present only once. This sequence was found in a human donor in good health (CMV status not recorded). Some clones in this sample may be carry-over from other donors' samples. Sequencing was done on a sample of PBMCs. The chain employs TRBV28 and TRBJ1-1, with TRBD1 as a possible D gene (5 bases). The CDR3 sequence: CASSPPTVNTEAFF. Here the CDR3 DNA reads TGTGCCAGCAGTCCACCGACAGTGAACACTGAAGCTTTCTTT.